The next 18 T cell receptor beta chains were all read from a single sample in a study of T cells in Graves' hyperthyroidism and ophthalmopathy (dated by TCRdb to the late 2010s). Receptor libraries were prepared by multiplex PCR. Sequencing used an Illumina HiSeq 2000. The TCR beta CDR3 regions were amplified from the RNA transcripts. For the first round of RT-PCR on the TCR CDR3, the HTBI primer set was used together with the Qiagen OneStep RT-PCR kit. TCRdb handled the public reads itself, with Q25 trimming in fastp and clone calling in MiXCR, and kept productive beta chains. Each CDR3 protein gets just one entry, which takes the most common genes and DNA from the rows behind it. The sample includes 500,000 to 700,000 distinct CDR3 sequences, with approximately 16% observed a single time. The ten largest account for more than 15% of the sample. The sequenced sample was blood. Receptor source: a woman aged 18 to 35 with Graves' hyperthyroidism.

This clonotype was recorded many times. V is TRBV24-1 and J is TRBJ2-5, with 11 positions matching TRBD1. This CDR3 is 15 amino acids long. Germline V gene data show CDR1 as KGHDR and CDR2 as SFDVKD. J gave up 4 bases and V 2 bases, and 2 bases lay outside the gene matches. In DNA, the CDR3 is TGTGCCACCAGTGATTCGGGGACAGGGGGAGAGACCCAGTACTTC. It is translated as CATSDSGTGGETQYF.

This chain uses TRBV19 with TRBJ2-1, with D tentatively TRBD1 or TRBD2 (5 bases each). Germline CDR1 is LNHDA and CDR2 is SQIVND (reference sequence). This CDR3 is built from 12 residues. V lost 10 bases to trimming and J lost 6 bases, with 13 bases between them. The CDR3 DNA follows: TGTGCCACCCAACTGGGACGCAATGAGCAGTTCTTC. Residues: CATQLGRNEQFF.

This clonotype occurred many times. The chain employs TRBV12-5 and TRBJ2-7, with 7 positions matching TRBD1. This CDR3 has 14 amino acids. CDR1 and CDR2 (germline): LGHNT, FRNRAP. V shed 9 bases and J 7 bases; nucleotides not matched to a gene: 15. In DNA form, the CDR3 reads TGTGCTAGGGACCGACGGGACAGTGGAACGGAGCAGTACTTC. The encoded protein is CARDRRDSGTEQYF. The full variable domain, its missing parts supplied by reference TRBV12-5 and TRBJ2-7, is DARVTQTPRHKVTEMGQEVTMRCQPILGHNTVFWYRQTMMQGLELLAYFRNRAPLDDSGMPKDRFSAEMPDATLATLKIQPSEPRDSAVYFCARDRRDSGTEQYFGPGTRLTVT.

The gene calls are TRBV29-1 and TRBJ1-1; D unclear. Germline V CDR1 and CDR2: SQVTM, ANQGSEA. The ends were cut back, 8 bases at V and 4 bases at J, with 11 bases in the middle. This CDR3 is 11 amino acids long. CDR3 protein: CSPGLTTEAFF. For the CDR3, the DNA is TGCAGCCCCGGGCTTACCACTGAAGCTTTCTTT.

The chain couples TRBV6-1 to TRBJ1-2, with TRBD1 as a possible D gene (5 bases). Per the germline V gene, CDR1 is MNHNS and CDR2 is SASEGT. Trimming pared 5 bases from V and 4 bases from J, leaving 23 bases between. This CDR3 spans 17 amino acids. This chain's CDR3 is CASSFPRGPGMGYGYTF. The CDR3 bases are TGTGCCAGCAGTTTCCCACGCGGGCCAGGGATGGGCTATGGCTACACCTTC.

The rearrangement joins TRBV15 to TRBJ1-1; 7 bases agree with TRBD1. The CDR3 is made up of 13 amino acids. Trimming cost V 6 bases and J 11 bases; bases outside gene matches: 12. CDR1 LNHNV and CDR2 YYDKDF come from the germline V gene (reference sequence). The CDR3 bases are TGTGCCACCAGTCGTGACAGGGATAGACCCGCTTTCTTT. This encodes CATSRDRDRPAFF.

This chain links TRBV10-3 with TRBJ2-5; 14 bases fit TRBD2. The V gene end was trimmed by 10 bases and the J gene end by 0 bases; junction bases not matched to a gene: 13. The CDR3 is 18 amino acids. Germline CDR1 and CDR2: ENHRY and SYGVKD. The CDR3 spells CATRPGTSGRGYQETQYF. The CDR3, as DNA: TGTGCCACCAGGCCTGGGACTAGCGGGAGAGGGTACCAAGAGACCCAGTACTTC.

This clonotype was seen at least ten times. V is TRBV30 and J is TRBJ2-2; no firm D call. CDR3 size: 11 residues. The V gene lost 2 bases and the J gene lost 6 bases, with 4 bases spanning the gap. The germline V gene encodes CDR1 GTSNPN and CDR2 SVGIG (reference sequence). CDR3 bases: TGTGCCTGGAGTCCCCCCGGGGAGCTGTTTTTT. Amino acid sequence: CAWSPPGELFF.

This clonotype was seen repeatedly, ten times or more. This rearrangement joins TRBV29-1 to TRBJ2-3; unclear D gene. CDR1 SQVTM and CDR2 ANQGSEA come from the germline V gene. The ends were cut back, 3 bases at V and 0 bases at J, with 10 bases in the middle. There are 14 residues in the CDR3. The CDR3 DNA reads as TGCAGCGTTGAGTCGGACCATAGCACAGATACGCAGTATTTT. Translated, it gives CSVESDHSTDTQYF.

This clonotype was seen many times. J is TRBJ1-1 and V is TRBV7-9; D uncertain. With 6 bases removed from V and 5 bases from J, the gap between germline ends came to 7 bases. CDR1 is SEHNR and CDR2 is FQNEAQ in the germline V gene (reference sequence). The CDR3 loop spans 11 amino acids. Here the CDR3 DNA reads TGTGCCAGCAGGTCGGCAACTGAAGCTTTCTTT. Protein product: CASRSATEAFF. The whole variable domain, filled in from reference TRBV7-9 and TRBJ1-1, reads DTGVSQNPRHKITKRGQNVTFRCDPISEHNRLYWYRQTLGQGPEFLTYFQNEAQLEKSRLLSDRFSAERPKGSFSTLEIQRTEQGDSAMYLCASRSATEAFFGQGTRLTVV.

This chain's CDR3 is CASSNGAEQFF. Here the CDR3 DNA reads TGTGCCAGCTCCAACGGCGCTGAGCAGTTCTTC. The chain uses TRBV6-1 and TRBJ2-1; D not certain. There are 11 residues in the CDR3. The V gene lost 8 bases and the J gene lost 9 bases, with 11 bases spanning the gap. The V gene's germline CDR1 is MNHNS and CDR2 SASEGT.

Details on this clonotype: Since a much larger clone is just one base distant, this may be a read error. The V and J genes are TRBV6-2 or TRBV6-3 and TRBJ2-3; no reliable D call. This CDR3 comprises 17 residues. Looked up from germline, CDR1 is MNHEY and CDR2 is SVGEGT. CDR3 region: CVSTPGVFIKFTDTQYF. CDR3 coding DNA: TGTGTCAGCACCCCCGGAGTTTTCATCAAGTTCACAGATACGCAGTATTTT.

The table lists this clonotype with many counts. J is TRBJ1-2 and V is TRBV28; D remains unclear. Germline V CDR1 and CDR2: MDHEN, SYDVKM. Trimming stripped 2 bases from V and 2 bases from J, with 12 bases between. This CDR3 is 15 amino acids long. The CDR3 spells CASSLAVLQNYGYTF. For the CDR3, the DNA is TGTGCCAGCAGTTTAGCTGTACTCCAGAACTATGGCTACACCTTC.

This clonotype was counted between two and nine times. The CDR3 DNA follows: TGTGCCAGCAGTGAAGACGAGGGAGGGGACGATGAGCAGTTCTTC. Its translation: CASSEDEGGDDEQFF. This chain links TRBV6-1 with TRBJ2-1, with 7 bases fitting TRBD2. Losses at the gene ends were 1 base for V and 8 bases for J; bases not matched to a gene: 8. CDR3 length: 15 residues. Germline CDR1 MNHNS, CDR2 SASEGT.

The chain employs TRBV12-3 or TRBV12-4 and TRBJ2-3; TRBD2 matches 10 bases. V shed 7 bases, J shed 10 bases, and the junction held 14 bases outside the gene matches. This CDR3 is built from 15 residues. CDR3 DNA sequence: TGTGCCAGCAAACCTCTAGCGGGAGACCCCCGAGCGCAGTATTTT. This encodes CASKPLAGDPRAQYF.

This CDR3 is CASSPSGTGKGNTIYF. In nucleotides, the CDR3 is TGTGCCAGCAGCCCCTCCGGGACAGGGAAAGGAAACACCATATATTTT. The chain employs TRBV27 and TRBJ1-3; the match to TRBD1 covers 9 bases. Trimming took 6 bases from V and 4 from J; bases not matched to a gene: 10. The CDR3 covers 16 residues. Per the germline V gene, CDR1 is MNHEY and CDR2 is SMNVEV (reference sequence).

This clonotype was observed a handful of times. V is TRBV29-1 and J is TRBJ2-2; 7 bases align to TRBD1. The CDR3 extends over 15 amino acids. Germline V CDR1 and CDR2: SQVTM, ANQGSEA. V lost 0 bases and J lost 3; bases outside the gene matches: 4. The CDR3 DNA follows: TGCAGCGTTGAAGACTGGCAGGGGGACACCGGGGAGCTGTTTTTT. It specifies CSVEDWQGDTGELFF.

This clonotype was recorded many times. The V gene is TRBV6-1, the J gene TRBJ2-5; D gene ambiguous. Germline CDR1 and CDR2: MNHNS and SASEGT. The CDR3 loop spans 12 amino acids. Trimming took off 5 bases at V and 3 bases at J, with 7 bases between the two ends. As DNA, the CDR3 is TGTGCCAGCAGTTCCCTTAAAGAGACCCAGTACTTC. Its protein is CASSSLKETQYF.